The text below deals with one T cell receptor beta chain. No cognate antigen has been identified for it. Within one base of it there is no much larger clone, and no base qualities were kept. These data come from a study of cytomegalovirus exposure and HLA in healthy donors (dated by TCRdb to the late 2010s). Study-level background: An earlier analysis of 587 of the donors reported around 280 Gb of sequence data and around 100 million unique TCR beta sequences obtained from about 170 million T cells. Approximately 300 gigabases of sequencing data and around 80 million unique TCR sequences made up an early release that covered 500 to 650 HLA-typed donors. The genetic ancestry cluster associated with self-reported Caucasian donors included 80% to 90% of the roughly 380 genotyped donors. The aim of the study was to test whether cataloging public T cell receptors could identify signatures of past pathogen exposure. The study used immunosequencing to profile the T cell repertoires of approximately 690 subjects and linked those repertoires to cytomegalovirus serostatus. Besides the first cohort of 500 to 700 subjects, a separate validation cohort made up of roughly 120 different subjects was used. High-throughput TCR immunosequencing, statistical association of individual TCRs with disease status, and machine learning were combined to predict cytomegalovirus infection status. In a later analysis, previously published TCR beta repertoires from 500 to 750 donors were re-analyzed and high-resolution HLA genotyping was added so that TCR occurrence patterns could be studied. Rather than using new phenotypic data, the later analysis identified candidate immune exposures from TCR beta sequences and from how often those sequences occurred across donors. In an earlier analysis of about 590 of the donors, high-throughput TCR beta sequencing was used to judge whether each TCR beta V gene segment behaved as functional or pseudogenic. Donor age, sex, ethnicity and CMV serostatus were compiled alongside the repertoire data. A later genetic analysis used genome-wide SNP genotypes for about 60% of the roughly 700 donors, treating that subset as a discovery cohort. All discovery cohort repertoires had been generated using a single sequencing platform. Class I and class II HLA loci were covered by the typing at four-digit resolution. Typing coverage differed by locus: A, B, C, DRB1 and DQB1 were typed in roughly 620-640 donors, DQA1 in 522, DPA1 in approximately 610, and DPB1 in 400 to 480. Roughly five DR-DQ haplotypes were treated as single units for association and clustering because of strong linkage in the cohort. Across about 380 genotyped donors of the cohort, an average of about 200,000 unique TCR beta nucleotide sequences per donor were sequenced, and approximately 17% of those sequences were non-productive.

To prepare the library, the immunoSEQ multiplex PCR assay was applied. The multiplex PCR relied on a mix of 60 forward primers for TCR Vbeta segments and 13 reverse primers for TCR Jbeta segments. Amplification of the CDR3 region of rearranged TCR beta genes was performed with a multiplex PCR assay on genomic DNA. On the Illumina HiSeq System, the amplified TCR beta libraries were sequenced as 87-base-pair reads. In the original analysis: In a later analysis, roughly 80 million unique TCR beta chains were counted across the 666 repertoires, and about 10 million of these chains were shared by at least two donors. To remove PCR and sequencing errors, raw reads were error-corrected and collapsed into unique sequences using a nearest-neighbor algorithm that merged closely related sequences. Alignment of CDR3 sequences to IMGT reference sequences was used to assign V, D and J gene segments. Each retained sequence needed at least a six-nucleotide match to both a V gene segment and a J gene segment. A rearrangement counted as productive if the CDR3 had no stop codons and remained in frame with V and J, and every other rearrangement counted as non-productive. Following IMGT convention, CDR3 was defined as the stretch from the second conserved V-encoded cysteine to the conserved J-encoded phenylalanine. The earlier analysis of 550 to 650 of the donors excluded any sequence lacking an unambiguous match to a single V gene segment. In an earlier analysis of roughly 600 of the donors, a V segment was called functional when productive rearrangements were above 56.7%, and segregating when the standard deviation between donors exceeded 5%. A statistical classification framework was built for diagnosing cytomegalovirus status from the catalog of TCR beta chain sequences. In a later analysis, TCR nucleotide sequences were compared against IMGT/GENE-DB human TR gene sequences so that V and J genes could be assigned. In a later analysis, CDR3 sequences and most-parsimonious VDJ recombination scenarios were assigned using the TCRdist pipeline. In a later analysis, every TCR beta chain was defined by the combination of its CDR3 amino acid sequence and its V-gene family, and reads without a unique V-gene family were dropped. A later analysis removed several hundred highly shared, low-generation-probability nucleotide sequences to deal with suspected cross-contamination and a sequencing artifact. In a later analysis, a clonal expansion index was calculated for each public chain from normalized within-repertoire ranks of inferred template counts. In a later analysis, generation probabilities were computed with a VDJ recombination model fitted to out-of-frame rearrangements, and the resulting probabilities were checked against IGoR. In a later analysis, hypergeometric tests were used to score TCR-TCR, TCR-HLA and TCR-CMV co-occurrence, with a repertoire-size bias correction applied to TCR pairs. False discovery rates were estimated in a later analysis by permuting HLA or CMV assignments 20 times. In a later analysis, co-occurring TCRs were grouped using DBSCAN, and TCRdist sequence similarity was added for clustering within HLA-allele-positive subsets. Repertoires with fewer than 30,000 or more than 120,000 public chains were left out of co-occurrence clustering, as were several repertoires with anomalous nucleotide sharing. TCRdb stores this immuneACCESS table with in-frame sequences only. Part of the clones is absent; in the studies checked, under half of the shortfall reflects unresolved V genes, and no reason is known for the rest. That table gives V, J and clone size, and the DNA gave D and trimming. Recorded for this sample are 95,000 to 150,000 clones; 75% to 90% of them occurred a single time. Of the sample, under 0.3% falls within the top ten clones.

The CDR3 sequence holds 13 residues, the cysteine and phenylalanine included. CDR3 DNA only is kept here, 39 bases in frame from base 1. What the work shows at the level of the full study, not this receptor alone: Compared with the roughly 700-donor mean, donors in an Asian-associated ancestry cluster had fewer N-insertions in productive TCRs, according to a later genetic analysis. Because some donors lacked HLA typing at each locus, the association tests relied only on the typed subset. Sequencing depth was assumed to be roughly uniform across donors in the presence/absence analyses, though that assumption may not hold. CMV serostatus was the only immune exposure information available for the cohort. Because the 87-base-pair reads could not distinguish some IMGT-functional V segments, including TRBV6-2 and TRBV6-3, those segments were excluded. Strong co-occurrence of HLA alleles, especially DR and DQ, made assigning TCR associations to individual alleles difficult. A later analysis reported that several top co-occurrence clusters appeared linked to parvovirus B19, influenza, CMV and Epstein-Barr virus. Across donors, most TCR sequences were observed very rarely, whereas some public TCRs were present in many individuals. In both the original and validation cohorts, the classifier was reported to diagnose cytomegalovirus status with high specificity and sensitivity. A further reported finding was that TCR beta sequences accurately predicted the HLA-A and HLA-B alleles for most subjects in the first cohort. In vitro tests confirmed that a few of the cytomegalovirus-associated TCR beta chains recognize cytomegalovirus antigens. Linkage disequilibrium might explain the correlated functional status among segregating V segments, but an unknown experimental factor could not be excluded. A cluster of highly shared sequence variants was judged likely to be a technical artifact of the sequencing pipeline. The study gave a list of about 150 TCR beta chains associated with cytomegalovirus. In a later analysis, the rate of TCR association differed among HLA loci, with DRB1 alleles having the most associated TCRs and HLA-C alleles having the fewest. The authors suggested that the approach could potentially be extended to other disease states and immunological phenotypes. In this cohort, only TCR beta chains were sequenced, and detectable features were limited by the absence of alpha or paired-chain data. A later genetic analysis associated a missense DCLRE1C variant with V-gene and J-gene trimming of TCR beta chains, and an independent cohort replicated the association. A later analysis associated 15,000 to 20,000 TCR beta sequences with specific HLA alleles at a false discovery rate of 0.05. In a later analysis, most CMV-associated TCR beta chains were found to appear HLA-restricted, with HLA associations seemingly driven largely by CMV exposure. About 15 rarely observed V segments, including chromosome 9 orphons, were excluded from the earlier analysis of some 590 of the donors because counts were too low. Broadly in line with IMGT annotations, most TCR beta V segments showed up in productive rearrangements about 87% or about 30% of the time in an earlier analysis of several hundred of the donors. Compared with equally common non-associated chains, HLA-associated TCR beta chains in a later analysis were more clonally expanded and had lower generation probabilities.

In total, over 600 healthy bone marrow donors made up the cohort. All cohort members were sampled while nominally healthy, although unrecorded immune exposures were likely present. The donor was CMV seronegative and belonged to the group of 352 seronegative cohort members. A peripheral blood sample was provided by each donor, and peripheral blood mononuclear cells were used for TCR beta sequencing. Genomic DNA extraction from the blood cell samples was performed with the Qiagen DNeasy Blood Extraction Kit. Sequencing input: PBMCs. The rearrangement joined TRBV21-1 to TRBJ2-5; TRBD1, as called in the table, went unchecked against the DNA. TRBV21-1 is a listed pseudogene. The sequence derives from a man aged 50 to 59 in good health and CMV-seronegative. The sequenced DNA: TGTGCCAGCAGCAAAGTTAGGGGAGAGACCCAGTACTTC. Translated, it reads CASSKVRGETQYF.